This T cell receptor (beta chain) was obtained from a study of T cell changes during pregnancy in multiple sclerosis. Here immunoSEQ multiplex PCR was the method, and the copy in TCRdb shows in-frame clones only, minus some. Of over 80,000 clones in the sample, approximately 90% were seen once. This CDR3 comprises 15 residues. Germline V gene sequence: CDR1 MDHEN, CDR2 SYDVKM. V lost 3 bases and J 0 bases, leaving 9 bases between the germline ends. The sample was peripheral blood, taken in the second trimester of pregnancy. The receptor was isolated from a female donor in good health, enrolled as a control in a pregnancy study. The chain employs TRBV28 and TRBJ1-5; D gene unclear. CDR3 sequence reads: CASSFEGSSNQPQHF. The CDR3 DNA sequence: TGTGCCAGCAGTTTTGAGGGTAGTAGCAATCAGCCCCAGCATTTT.